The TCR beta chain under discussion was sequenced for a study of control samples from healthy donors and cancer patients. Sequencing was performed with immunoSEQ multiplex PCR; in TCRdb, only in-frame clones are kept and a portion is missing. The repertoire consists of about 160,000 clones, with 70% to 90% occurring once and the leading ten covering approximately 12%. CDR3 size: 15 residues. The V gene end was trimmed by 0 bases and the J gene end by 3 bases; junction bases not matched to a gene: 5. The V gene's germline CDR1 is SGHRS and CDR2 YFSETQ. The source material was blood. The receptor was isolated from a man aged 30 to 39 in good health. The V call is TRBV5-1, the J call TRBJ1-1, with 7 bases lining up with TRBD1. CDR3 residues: CASSLGPTGDTEAFF. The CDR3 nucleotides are TGCGCCAGCAGCTTGGGTCCCACAGGGGACACTGAAGCTTTCTTT.